The 7 T cell receptor beta chains reported below all come from one sample, sequenced in a study of T cells in Graves' hyperthyroidism and ophthalmopathy (dated by TCRdb to about 2019). The method behind the library was multiplex PCR. Sequencing used an Illumina HiSeq 2000. TCR beta CDR3 regions were amplified from RNA transcripts. The first round of RT-PCR for the TCR CDR3 was performed with the HTBI primer set and the Qiagen OneStep RT-PCR kit. TCRdb cleaned the public reads at Q25 with fastp, built clones with MiXCR and kept in-frame beta chains. Every entry covers one CDR3 protein and lists the most common genes and DNA from its rows. Counted in this sample were more than 300,000 distinct CDR3 sequences; 13% of them appeared once. Jointly, the top ten make up 9.2% of the sample. Sample: blood. Receptors were obtained from a woman aged 18-30 years with Graves' hyperthyroidism.

This clonotype was seen only a few times. The J gene is TRBJ2-2, the V gene TRBV7-9, with no clear D. Deletions cut 1 base from V and 6 bases from J, with 15 bases between. The CDR3 runs to 16 residues. Per the germline V gene, CDR1 is SEHNR and CDR2 is FQNEAQ (reference sequence). The CDR3: CASSLGENQRAGELFF. CDR3 DNA sequence: TGTGCCAGCAGCTTAGGGGAAAATCAAAGGGCCGGGGAGCTGTTTTTT.

Ten or more counts support this clonotype. The chain has TRBV7-2 and TRBJ2-1; the D is unclear. The germline CDR1 and CDR2 sequences are SGHTA and FQGNSA. The CDR3 spans 11 residues. Trimming removed 4 bases from V and 7 bases from J, with 5 bases in between. The CDR3, as DNA: TGTGCCAGCAGCTGGGATAATGAGCAGTTCTTC. Translating gives CASSWDNEQFF.

This clonotype has just a few counts. The V and J genes are TRBV24-1 and TRBJ2-1; 8 bases line up with TRBD1. V lost 4 bases to trimming and J lost 8 bases; unmatched junction nucleotides: 9. The CDR3 runs 15 residues. Per the germline V gene, CDR1 is KGHDR and CDR2 is SFDVKD. CDR3 sequence reads: CATSDLTDRVYEQFF. The CDR3 bases are TGTGCCACCAGTGACCTTACGGACAGGGTCTATGAGCAGTTCTTC.

Many counts were recorded for this clonotype. The gene calls are TRBV5-1 and TRBJ2-7, with 9 positions matching TRBD2. Germline V CDR1 and CDR2: SGHRS, YFSETQ. J was trimmed by 0 bases and V by 0 bases; bases with no gene match: 4. CDR3 length: 16 amino acids. The CDR3 DNA reads as TGCGCCAGCAGCTTGGGTAGCGGGGGCTTCTCCTACGAGCAGTACTTC. Translated: CASSLGSGGFSYEQYF.

In its sample, this clonotype was seen many times. This chain links TRBV5-1 with TRBJ1-6; no definite D call. From germline, CDR1 is SGHRS and CDR2 YFSETQ. The ends were cut back, 3 bases at V and 10 bases at J, with 17 bases in the middle. The CDR3 is 15 amino acids. The CDR3 DNA reads TGCGCCAGCAGCTACTCATCGGACGGGTGGTCACCCCTCCACTTT. Amino acids: CASSYSSDGWSPLHF.

Ten or more counts support this clonotype. The chain carries TRBV30 and TRBJ2-7, with D possibly TRBD1 on 6 matching bases. CDR1 GTSNPN and CDR2 SVGIG come from the germline V gene (reference sequence). Trimming pared 4 bases from V and 3 bases from J, leaving 13 bases between. The CDR3 covers 13 residues. The CDR3: CAWTGDEIYEQYF. CDR3 DNA sequence: TGTGCCTGGACAGGGGATGAAATCTACGAGCAGTACTTC.

The chain employs TRBV9 and TRBJ2-3, with 7 nucleotides matching TRBD2. V dropped 5 bases and J dropped 1; count of bases not matched to a gene: 7. CDR1 is SGDLS and CDR2 is YYNGEE in the germline V gene. The CDR3 extends over 15 amino acids. The CDR3 protein is CASSDSGRGTDTQYF. The CDR3 DNA reads as TGTGCCAGCAGTGATAGCGGGCGGGGCACAGATACGCAGTATTTT.